This entry lists 11 T cell receptor beta chains sequenced from one sample in a study of early T cells in non-severe SARS-CoV-2 infection. TCRdb reprocessed the 5' RACE reads with MiXCR, giving one entry per CDR3 protein. This sample has roughly 51,000 distinct CDR3 sequences, with 6.2% found just once. Sequencing used whole blood. The receptors derive from an adult who was a healthcare worker with PCR-confirmed SARS-CoV-2 infection or an uninfected control (not recorded which).

The sample holds many counts of this clonotype. The rearrangement uses TRBV6-1 and TRBJ1-4; unclear D gene. CDR3 length equals 16 residues. The germline V gene has CDR1 MNHNS and CDR2 SASEGT. The V end lost 1 base, the J end lost 5 bases, and 14 bases lay between the germline ends. This chain's CDR3 is CASSEGVVWKNEKLFF. CDR3 DNA: TGTGCCAGCAGTGAAGGCGTGGTTTGGAAAAATGAAAAACTGTTTTTT.

This clonotype has just a few counts. The chain is built from TRBV18 and TRBJ1-1; D ambiguous. This CDR3 region has 14 residues. The germline CDR1 and CDR2 sequences are KGHSH and LQKENI. Trimming took 6 bases from V and 1 from J, leaving 12 bases between them. The CDR3 region has the DNA TGTGCCAGCTCGCCAAGACAAGAGAACACTGAAGCTTTCTTT. As protein: CASSPRQENTEAFF.

This clonotype was observed a handful of times. The chain has TRBV6-6 and TRBJ1-1; D unresolved. The CDR3 consists of 17 residues. The germline CDR1 and CDR2 sequences are MNHNY and SVGAGI (reference sequence). The V end was cut by 5 bases, the J end by 0 bases, with 19 bases between. The CDR3 region has the DNA TGTGCCAGCAGTACCGTAAAAGGAGGGCAGATGAACACTGAAGCTTTCTTT. This codes for CASSTVKGGQMNTEAFF.

This clonotype was observed a handful of times. The gene calls are TRBV5-1 and TRBJ2-2, with 7 bases matching TRBD1. The germline V gene encodes CDR1 SGHRS and CDR2 YFSETQ. The CDR3 is 15 residues long. The V gene end was trimmed by 3 bases and the J gene end by 1 base; junction bases not matched to a gene: 3. CDR3: CASSSGTVNTGELFF. The CDR3 DNA follows: TGCGCCAGCAGCTCTGGGACAGTGAACACCGGGGAGCTGTTTTTT.

Regarding this clonotype: This sequence may be a read error, since a much larger clone differs from it by one base. The V and J genes are TRBV2 and TRBJ2-3; D is ambiguous. CDR3 length equals 13 residues. Germline V gene lookup returns CDR1 SNHLY and CDR2 FYNNEI. V dropped 3 bases and J dropped 2 bases, with 6 bases sitting between them. In DNA form, the CDR3 reads TGTGCCAGCAGTGAGGATCACACAGATACGCAGTATTTT. Translating gives CASSEDHTDTQYF.

This clonotype was detected a few times. The chain combines TRBV20-1 with TRBJ1-1, with D perhaps TRBD1 (5 bases). Trimming took off 3 bases at V and 1 base at J, with 21 bases between the two ends. The germline gives CDR1 DFQATT, CDR2 SNEGSKA (reference sequence). The CDR3 runs to 17 residues. The CDR3 loop is CSASNALVQVGNTEAFF. CDR3 DNA sequence: TGCAGTGCTAGTAACGCCCTGGTACAGGTTGGGAACACTGAAGCTTTCTTT.

This clonotype appeared many times. V gene TRBV7-8 combines with J gene TRBJ1-6, with 7 bases that match TRBD1. The CDR3 consists of 15 residues. The trim removed 5 bases at V and 17 bases at J, leaving 18 bases unmatched. Per germline, CDR1 SGHVS and CDR2 FQNEAQ. The CDR3 nucleotides read TGTGCCAGCAGCCCCTTAGGGACAGTACATCGGGGGGTCCACTTT. Its translation: CASSPLGTVHRGVHF. Combining the CDR3 with reference TRBV7-8 and TRBJ1-6 gives the whole variable domain GAGVSQSPRYKVAKRGQDVALRCDPISGHVSLFWYQQALGQGPEFLTYFQNEAQLDKSGLPSDRFFAERPEGSVSTLKIQRTQQEDSAVYLCASSPLGTVHRGVHFGNGTRLTVT.

The sample holds a few counts of this clonotype. Germline is not matched at one junction end, which may reflect a read error. The CDR3 region is CASSGQPVEVFF. DNA for the CDR3: TGTGCCAGCAGTGGACAGCCAGTTGAAGTTTTCTTT. J is TRBJ1-1 and V is TRBV6-2 or TRBV6-3, with D perhaps matching TRBD1 (6 bases). The CDR3 is made up of 12 amino acids. CDR1 is MNHEY, CDR2 SVGEGT, per germline.

This clonotype was picked up many times. The chain employs TRBV20-1 and TRBJ2-7; TRBD1 aligns across 10 bases. V trimming: 5 bases; J trimming: 7 bases; junction bases outside the gene matches: 14. CDR1 DFQATT and CDR2 SNEGSKA come from the germline V gene (reference sequence). The CDR3 length is 15 residues. The CDR3 sequence is CSAQSGDRGLGEQYF. Written as DNA, the CDR3 is TGCAGTGCTCAAAGCGGGGACAGGGGCCTCGGGGAGCAGTACTTC.

This clonotype was counted ten times or more. This chain connects TRBV24-1 to TRBJ2-2; D possibly corresponds to TRBD2 (6 bases). V lost 9 bases and J lost 4, with 11 bases in between. CDR3 length: 13 residues. Germline V CDR1 and CDR2: KGHDR, SFDVKD. For the CDR3, the DNA is TGTGCCACCGGAGGGGCCGGCACCGGGGAGCTGTTTTTT. It yields the protein CATGGAGTGELFF.

This clonotype appeared many times. The V call is TRBV12-3 or TRBV12-4, the J call TRBJ1-5; maybe TRBD1 (6 bases). V was trimmed by 6 bases and J by 3 bases, leaving 12 bases between them. The CDR3 totals 14 residues. In DNA form, the CDR3 reads TGTGCCAGCAGACGGACAGCTATCAATCAGCCCCAGCATTTT. It yields the protein CASRRTAINQPQHF.